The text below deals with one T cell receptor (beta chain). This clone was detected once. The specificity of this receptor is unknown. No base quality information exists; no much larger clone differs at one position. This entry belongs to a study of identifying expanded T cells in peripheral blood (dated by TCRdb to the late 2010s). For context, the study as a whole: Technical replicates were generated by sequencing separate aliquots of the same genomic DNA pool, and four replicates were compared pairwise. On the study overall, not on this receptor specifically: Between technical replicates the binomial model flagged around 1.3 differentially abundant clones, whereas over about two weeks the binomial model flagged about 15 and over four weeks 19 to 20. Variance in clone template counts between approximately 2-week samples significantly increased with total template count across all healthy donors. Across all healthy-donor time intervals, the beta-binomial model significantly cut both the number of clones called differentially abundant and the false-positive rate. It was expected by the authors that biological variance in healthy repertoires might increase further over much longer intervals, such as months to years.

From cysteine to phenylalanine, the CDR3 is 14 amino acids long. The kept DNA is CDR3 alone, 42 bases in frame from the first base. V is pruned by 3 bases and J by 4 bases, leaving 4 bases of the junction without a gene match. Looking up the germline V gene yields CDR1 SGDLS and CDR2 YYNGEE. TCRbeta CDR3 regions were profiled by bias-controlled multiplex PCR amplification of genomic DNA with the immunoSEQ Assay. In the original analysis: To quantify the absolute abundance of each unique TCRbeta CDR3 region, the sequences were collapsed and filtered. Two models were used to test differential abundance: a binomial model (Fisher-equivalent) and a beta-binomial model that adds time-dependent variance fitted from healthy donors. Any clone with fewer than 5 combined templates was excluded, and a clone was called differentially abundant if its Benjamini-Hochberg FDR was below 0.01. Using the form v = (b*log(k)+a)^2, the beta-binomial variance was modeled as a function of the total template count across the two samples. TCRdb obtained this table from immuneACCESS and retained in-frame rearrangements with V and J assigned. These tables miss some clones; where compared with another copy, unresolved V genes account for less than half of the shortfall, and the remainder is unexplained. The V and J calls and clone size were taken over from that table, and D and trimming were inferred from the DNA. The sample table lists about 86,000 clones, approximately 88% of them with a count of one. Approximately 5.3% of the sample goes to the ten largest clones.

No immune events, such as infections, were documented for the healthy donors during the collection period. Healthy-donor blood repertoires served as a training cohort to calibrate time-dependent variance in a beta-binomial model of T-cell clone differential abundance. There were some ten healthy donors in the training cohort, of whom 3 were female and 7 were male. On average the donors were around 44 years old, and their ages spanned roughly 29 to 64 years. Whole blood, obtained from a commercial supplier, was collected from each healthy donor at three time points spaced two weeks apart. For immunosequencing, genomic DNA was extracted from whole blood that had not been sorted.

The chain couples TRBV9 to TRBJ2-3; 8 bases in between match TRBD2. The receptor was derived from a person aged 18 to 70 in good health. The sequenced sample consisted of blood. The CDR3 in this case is CASSAGLAADTQYF. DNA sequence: TGTGCCAGCAGCGCCGGACTAGCAGCAGATACGCAGTATTTT.